This paragraph reports one TCR beta chain. Its binding antigen is unknown. No base quality information exists; no much larger clone differs at one position. The record originates from a study of blood T cell repertoires in COVID-19 (dated by TCRdb to 2020 to 2021). With regard to the full study: Samples from collaborators originated in the United States, Italy and Spain and spanned both the acute and convalescent phases of COVID-19. The dataset comprised deeply sampled blood TCRbeta repertoires from subjects exposed to, actively infected with, or recovered from COVID-19. The prospective study material was composed of cDNA or gDNA derived from T cells, B-cell-depleted T cells, or PBMCs. The samples were drawn from two sources: the first 160 participants of the ongoing ImmuneRACE study, and 1,000 to 1,500 subjects contributed by 6 global collaborators. Where available, HLA class I and class II types were taken from metadata supplied by the sample provider and were not determined by assay-based typing. A freely available public database, intended as a resource for researchers studying the immune response to SARS-CoV-2, is where the repertoires were released. Sample metadata almost always included a de-identified subject ID, COVID-19 status, age in years and sex. The paper's findings and limits, for the study overall: The quantity of clinical and demographic metadata differed by source and by participant and was supplied without curation.

TCRbeta CDR3 regions were amplified from genomic DNA by means of the immunoSEQ Assay, a bias-controlled multiplex PCR. The original methods were these. The number of nucleated cells in each sample was estimated by amplification of reference gene primers within the assay. To quantify the absolute abundance of each unique TCRbeta CDR3 rearrangement, sequence reads were collapsed and filtered. For each sample, productive Simpson clonality was calculated as the square root of Simpson's diversity index across productive rearrangements. TCRdb provides this immuneACCESS table in a form limited to in-frame rearrangements. Some clones are lacking; in checked studies, under half of them reflect an unresolved V gene, and why the rest are absent is not known. V and J calls and clone size are given by that table; D and trimming were obtained from the DNA. The sample contains hundreds of thousands of clones, 80% to 95% of them found a single time. Jointly, the top ten make up over 0.75% of the sample.

There are 15 amino acids in the CDR3, from cysteine to phenylalanine inclusive. CDR3 DNA only is kept here, 45 bases in frame from base 1. For CDR1 and CDR2, the germline V gene lists SNHLY and FYNNEI. The germline V end is reduced by 6 bases and the J end by 6 bases; junction bases left unmatched: 8. One collaborating source in Seattle enrolled patients while the patients were actively infected and followed the patients over time throughout the course of disease. The collaborating institutions used their own protocols to collect whole blood in K2EDTA tubes. For TCRbeta analysis, collaborator samples were shipped as frozen whole blood, as isolated PBMCs, or as DNA extracted from either sample type.

The rearranged chain carries TRBV2 and TRBJ2-1; 10 bases in the junction line up with TRBD2. The TCR comes from a man aged 55 to 69 with COVID-19, enrolled during active disease. What was sequenced was peripheral blood. The nucleotide sequence reads as follows: TGTGCCAGCAGCGTAATAGCGGGAGGTAGCAATGAGCAGTTCTTC. It specifies CASSVIAGGSNEQFF.